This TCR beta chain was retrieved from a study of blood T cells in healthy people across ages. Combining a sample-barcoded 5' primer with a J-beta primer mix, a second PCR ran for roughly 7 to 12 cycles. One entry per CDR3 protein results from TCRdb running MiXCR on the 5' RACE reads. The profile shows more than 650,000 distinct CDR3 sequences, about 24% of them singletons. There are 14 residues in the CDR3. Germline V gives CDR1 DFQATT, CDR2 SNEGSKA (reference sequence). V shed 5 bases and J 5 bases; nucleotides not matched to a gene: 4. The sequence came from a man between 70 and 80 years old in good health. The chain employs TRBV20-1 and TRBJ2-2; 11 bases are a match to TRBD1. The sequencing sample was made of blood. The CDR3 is CSAPGQGVTGELFF. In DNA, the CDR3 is TGCAGTGCTCCGGGACAGGGGGTTACCGGGGAGCTGTTTTTT.